This is a list of T cell receptor beta chains from one sample in a study of blood T cell repertoires in COVID-19. The assay was immunoSEQ multiplex PCR, and TCRdb's table has in-frame clones only and misses some. The sample carries 300,000 to 350,000 clones, 91% recorded once. Sequences were obtained from peripheral blood. These receptors came from a woman aged 18-29 years who had recovered from COVID-19. Both conserved end residues are part of each CDR3. A D gene is named only where the DNA matches it firmly. Clone sizes are given selectively: once, few, many, or a class where the clone is expanded.

v_gene	abundance	d_gene	j_gene	CDR3aa	CDR3nt
TRBV7-2	few	TRBD1	TRBJ2-3	CASSLRGQGLSTDTQYF	TGTGCCAGCAGCTTACGTGGACAGGGACTTAGCACAGATACGCAGTATTTT
TRBV4-1	.	.	TRBJ1-1	CASSQEGVDTEAFF	TGCGCCAGCAGCCAAGAAGGGGTAGACACTGAAGCTTTCTTT
TRBV27	.	TRBD2	TRBJ2-1	CASSRSGSRSNEQFF	TGTGCCAGCAGCCGCAGCGGGAGTCGTAGCAATGAGCAGTTCTTC
TRBV2	.	TRBD2	TRBJ2-1	CASSDPTLAGGHNEQFF	TGTGCCAGCAGTGATCCGACTTTAGCGGGAGGACATAATGAGCAGTTCTTC
TRBV10-2	.	.	TRBJ1-1	CASSDVAGDTEAFF	TGCGCCAGCAGTGATGTTGCGGGGGACACTGAAGCTTTCTTT
TRBV3-1/TRBV3-2	.	TRBD2	TRBJ2-3	CASSGAGGGDTQYF	TGTGCCAGCAGCGGAGCGGGAGGGGGAGATACGCAGTATTTT
TRBV9	.	TRBD1	TRBJ2-5	CASSVSGGYQETQYF	TGTGCCAGCAGCGTTTCAGGGGGCTACCAAGAGACCCAGTACTTC
TRBV20-1	.	.	TRBJ1-2	CSARWSYGYTF	TGCAGTGCTAGGTGGAGCTATGGCTACACCTTC
TRBV7-2	.	.	TRBJ1-4	CASETPGVDEKLFF	TGTGCCAGCGAGACCCCCGGGGTGGATGAAAAACTGTTTTTT
TRBV20-1	.	.	TRBJ1-2	CSAPSGYGYTF	TGCAGTGCTCCGTCAGGGTATGGCTACACCTTC
TRBV3-1/TRBV3-2	.	.	TRBJ2-5	CASSQESSETQYF	TGTGCCAGCAGCCAAGAAAGTAGCGAGACCCAGTACTTC
TRBV7-9	once	TRBD1	TRBJ1-1	CASSYDQGGTEAFF	TGTGCCAGCAGCTATGACCAGGGGGGCACTGAAGCTTTCTTT
TRBV28	.	.	TRBJ1-5	CASSLSRVRKGVSNQPQHF	TGTGCCAGCAGTTTGTCGCGTGTTAGGAAGGGGGTATCCAATCAGCCCCAGCATTTT
TRBV2	.	.	TRBJ2-5	CASSGRDQETQYF	TGTGCCAGCAGCGGGCGGGACCAAGAGACCCAGTACTTC
TRBV4-3	.	TRBD2	TRBJ2-3	CASSQEALAGGGGTDTQYF	TGCGCCAGCAGCCAAGAGGCACTAGCGGGAGGCGGGGGTACAGATACGCAGTATTTT
TRBV13	once	.	TRBJ2-2	CASSSARTAGELFF	TGTGCCAGCAGCTCCGCCAGGACAGCCGGGGAGCTGTTTTTT
TRBV6-2/TRBV6-3	.	.	TRBJ2-3	CASSYPPGAGTDTQYF	TGTGCCAGCAGTTATCCTCCGGGAGCAGGGACAGATACGCAGTATTTT
TRBV2	.	.	TRBJ1-1	CASSEVGTTGNTEAFF	TGTGCCAGCAGTGAAGTAGGGACAACTGGGAACACTGAAGCTTTCTTT
TRBV6-2/TRBV6-3	few	.	TRBJ1-2	CASSYMGRKGYTF	TGTGCCAGCAGTTACATGGGGCGAAAAGGCTACACCTTC
TRBV28	.	TRBD1	TRBJ2-1	CASRTGGVVYNEQFF	TGTGCCAGCAGAACAGGGGGCGTTGTATACAATGAGCAGTTCTTC
TRBV24-1	once	TRBD1	TRBJ1-2	CATSDGMTGSGYTF	TGTGCCACCAGTGATGGGATGACAGGGAGTGGCTACACCTTC
TRBV7-7	.	.	TRBJ2-5	CASSVGGGEETQYF	TGTGCCAGCAGCGTTGGAGGAGGTGAAGAGACCCAGTACTTC
TRBV27	.	.	TRBJ1-5	CASSLGRRYQPNQPQHF	TGTGCCAGCAGTTTAGGGCGCAGGTACCAGCCAAATCAGCCCCAGCATTTT
TRBV6-5	.	.	TRBJ2-1	CASTATSPNEQFF	TGTGCCAGCACCGCCACTAGCCCCAATGAGCAGTTCTTC
TRBV5-6	.	TRBD2	TRBJ2-1	CASSLGLAGADEQFF	TGTGCCAGCAGCTTGGGGCTAGCGGGAGCTGATGAGCAGTTCTTC
TRBV15	once	TRBD2	TRBJ2-2	CATSARLAGIGELFF	TGTGCCACCAGTGCTCGGCTAGCGGGGATCGGGGAGCTGTTTTTT
TRBV9	.	TRBD2	TRBJ2-1	CASSAFLAGGFSYNEQFF	TGTGCCAGCAGCGCTTTTCTAGCGGGCGGATTCTCCTACAATGAGCAGTTCTTC
TRBV11-2	.	.	TRBJ2-1	CASSNGLYNEQFF	TGTGCCAGCAGCAATGGACTCTACAATGAGCAGTTCTTC
TRBV11-2	.	.	TRBJ2-1	CASSLDLVGAYNEQFF	TGTGCCAGCAGCTTAGATTTGGTCGGAGCGTACAATGAGCAGTTCTTC
TRBV11-3	.	.	TRBJ2-3	CASSFTTTEASTQYF	TGTGCCAGCAGCTTTACGACTACGGAGGCGTCTACGCAGTATTTT
TRBV9	.	.	TRBJ2-3	CASSVGGTDTQYF	TGTGCCAGCAGCGTAGGCGGGACAGATACGCAGTATTTT
TRBV13	once	TRBD2	TRBJ2-5	CASSSGLAGRERETQYF	TGTGCCAGCAGCTCCGGACTAGCGGGGAGAGAGCGGGAGACCCAGTACTTC
TRBV6-5	.	TRBD1	TRBJ1-1	CASRWTGNTEAFF	TGTGCCAGCCGATGGACAGGGAACACTGAAGCTTTCTTT
TRBV13	once	TRBD1	TRBJ2-3	CASSLWDSRTDTQYF	TGTGCCAGCAGCTTGTGGGACAGTCGCACAGATACGCAGTATTTT
TRBV7-2	.	TRBD2	TRBJ2-1	CASSTPGGGYNEQFF	TGTGCCAGCAGCACCCCGGGGGGAGGTTACAATGAGCAGTTCTTC